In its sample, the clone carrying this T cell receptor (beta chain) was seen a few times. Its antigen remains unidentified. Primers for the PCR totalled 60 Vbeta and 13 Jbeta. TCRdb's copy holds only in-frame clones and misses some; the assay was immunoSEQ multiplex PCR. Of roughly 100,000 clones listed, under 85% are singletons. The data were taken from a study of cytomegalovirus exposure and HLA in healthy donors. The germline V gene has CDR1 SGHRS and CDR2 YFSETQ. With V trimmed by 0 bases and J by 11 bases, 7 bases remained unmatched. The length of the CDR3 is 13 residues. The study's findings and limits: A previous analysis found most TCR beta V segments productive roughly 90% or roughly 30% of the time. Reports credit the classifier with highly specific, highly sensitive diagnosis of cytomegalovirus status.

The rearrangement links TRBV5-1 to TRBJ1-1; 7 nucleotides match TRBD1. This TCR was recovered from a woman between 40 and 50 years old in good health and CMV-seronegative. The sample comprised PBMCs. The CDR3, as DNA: TGCGCCAGCAGCTTGGGACAGGGTTTTGTGGCTTTCTTT. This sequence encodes CASSLGQGFVAFF.